These 29 T cell receptor beta chains were sequenced from one sample in a study of T cell repertoires in cytomegalovirus infection. No antigen has been assigned to these receptors. TCRdb reprocessed the reads with MiXCR, giving one entry per CDR3 protein. Of about 770,000 distinct CDR3 sequences in the sample, about 27% were seen once. The material sequenced was cultured CD8+ T cells from PBMCs, taken from culture after CMV antigen stimulation. The receptor source for this set is a human donor in good health (CMV status not recorded). Some clones in this sample may be carry-over from other donors' samples.

V gene TRBV27 combines with J gene TRBJ1-1; 7 bases map to TRBD1. The CDR3 totals 15 residues. The J segment lost 3 bases and the V segment lost 6 bases, leaving 10 bases of the junction unmatched. Germline V gene lookup returns CDR1 MNHEY and CDR2 SMNVEV (reference sequence). The CDR3 sequence: CASSDGGGAYTEAFF. The CDR3 bases are TGTGCCAGCAGCGACGGAGGGGGCGCTTACACTGAAGCTTTCTTT.

The chain is built from TRBV27 and TRBJ2-7; a weak D match, TRBD2 (5 bases). V was cut by 0 bases and J by 0 bases, with 18 bases left in between. Germline lookup yields CDR1 MNHEY and CDR2 SMNVEV (reference sequence). The CDR3 consists of 18 residues. CDR3 DNA: TGTGCCAGCAGTTTATCATTTGCCCAGCGGACGAACTCCTACGAGCAGTACTTC. It codes for CASSLSFAQRTNSYEQYF.

The V call is TRBV29-1, the J call TRBJ1-2; 11 bases match TRBD1. The CDR3 contains 15 residues. Looked up from germline, CDR1 is SQVTM and CDR2 is ANQGSEA. V trimming: 5 bases; J trimming: 0 bases; junction bases outside the gene matches: 5. In DNA form, the CDR3 reads TGCAGCGTTCCTAGGACAGGGGGCGCTAACTATGGCTACACCTTC. Residues: CSVPRTGGANYGYTF. Full variable domain (remainder filled in from reference TRBV29-1 and TRBJ1-2): SAVISQKPSRDICQRGTSLTIQCQVDSQVTMMFWYRQQPGQSLTLIATANQGSEATYESGFVIDKFPISRPNLTFSTLTVSNMSPEDSSIYLCSVPRTGGANYGYTFGSGTRLTVV.

This clonotype has more than one count but fewer than ten. The chain is built from TRBV7-9 and TRBJ1-5, with a possible D match to TRBD1 (5 bases). The length of the CDR3 is 15 residues. Germline-derived CDR1 and CDR2 are SEHNR and FQNEAQ (reference sequence). With 3 bases removed from V and 3 bases from J, the gap between germline ends came to 12 bases. This CDR3 reads CASSFGGVHNQPQHF. The DNA of the CDR3 is TGTGCCAGCAGCTTTGGAGGGGTCCACAATCAGCCCCAGCATTTT. The entire variable domain, with the rest obtained from reference TRBV7-9 and TRBJ1-5, is as follows: DTGVSQNPRHKITKRGQNVTFRCDPISEHNRLYWYRQTLGQGPEFLTYFQNEAQLEKSRLLSDRFSAERPKGSFSTLEIQRTEQGDSAMYLCASSFGGVHNQPQHFGDGTRLSIL.

The J gene is TRBJ2-2, the V gene TRBV6-2 or TRBV6-3, with a possible D match to TRBD1 (7 bases). Trimming took 4 bases from V and 5 from J, leaving 14 bases between them. Germline lookup yields CDR1 MNHEY and CDR2 SVGEGT. The CDR3 has 15 residues. CDR3 sequence: CASSLNRGGTGELFF. CDR3 DNA: TGTGCCAGCAGTTTGAACAGGGGAGGTACCGGGGAGCTGTTTTTT.

V and J are TRBV2 and TRBJ1-2; D not resolved. Per the germline V gene, CDR1 is SNHLY and CDR2 is FYNNEI. The V end was cut by 4 bases, the J end by 4 bases, with 19 bases between. The CDR3 consists of 16 residues. The CDR3 is CASSAPREDPTYGYTF. Here the CDR3 DNA reads TGTGCCAGCAGTGCCCCACGCGAGGACCCGACCTATGGCTACACCTTC. Together with reference TRBV2 and TRBJ1-2, the CDR3 gives the full variable domain: EPEVTQTPSHQVTQMGQEVILRCVPISNHLYFYWYRQILGQKVEFLVSFYNNEISEKSEIFDDQFSVERPDGSNFTLKIRSTKLEDSAMYFCASSAPREDPTYGYTFGSGTRLTVV.

This clonotype came up a few times. V gene TRBV7-6 combines with J gene TRBJ2-7; D may be TRBD1 or TRBD2 (6 bases each). The length of the CDR3 is 14 residues. Germline-derived CDR1 and CDR2 are SGHVS and FNYEAQ. Trimming cost V 3 bases and J 5 bases, with 14 bases left between them. CDR3 coding DNA: TGTGCCAGCAGCTTGGGGGGCAGGTTCGACGAGCAGTACGTC. This encodes CASSLGGRFDEQYV.

This chain connects TRBV4-1 to TRBJ1-4; D unresolved. CDR1 is MGHRA and CDR2 is YSYEKL in the germline V gene. The CDR3 totals 12 residues. Trimming left V 0 bases short and J 6 bases short, with 2 bases between. CDR3 residues: CASSQDYEKLFF. The CDR3, as DNA: TGCGCCAGCAGCCAAGATTATGAAAAACTGTTTTTT.

This clonotype has more than one count but fewer than ten. This sequence joins TRBV5-4 and TRBJ1-1; TRBD1 is a possible D gene (6 bases). The length of the CDR3 is 16 residues. Germline CDR1 SGHNT, CDR2 YYREEE (reference sequence). V was pared by 1 base and J by 3 bases, with 16 bases between. CDR3 bases: TGTGCCAGCAGCTTGAGGGGCGGGGGCCGGGACACTGAAGCTTTCTTT. It yields the protein CASSLRGGGRDTEAFF.

Notes on this clonotype: Just one base apart from a much larger clone, this may be a read error. The DNA for the CDR3 is TGTGCCACGCTTGGGGCCAACGTCCTGACTTTC. Encoded protein: CATLGANVLTF. The genes are TRBV10-3 and TRBJ2-6; D remains ambiguous. The V end was cut by 10 bases, the J end by 3 bases, with 4 bases between. Germline V CDR1 and CDR2: ENHRY, SYGVKD. The CDR3 has 11 residues.

This clonotype was picked up many times. This sequence joins TRBV7-8 and TRBJ2-1; D possibly corresponds to TRBD2 (7 bases). The CDR3 spans 14 residues. Trimming took 1 base from V and 9 from J, leaving 13 bases between them. Germline V gene data show CDR1 as SGHVS and CDR2 as FQNEAQ. The CDR3 is CASSLEGGGFEQFF. The CDR3 DNA reads TGTGCCAGCAGCTTAGAAGGGGGGGGCTTTGAGCAGTTCTTC.

The gene calls are TRBV10-2 and TRBJ1-6, with a possible D match to TRBD1 (5 bases). Germline CDR1 is WSHSY and CDR2 is SAAADI. V was clipped by 8 bases and J by 4 bases, with 18 bases between them. This CDR3 has 16 amino acids. CDR3 amino acids: CASVDLRDLYNSPLHF. The CDR3, as DNA: TGCGCCAGCGTTGATCTCAGGGATCTGTATAATTCACCCCTCCACTTT.

This clonotype has a count of ten or more. J is TRBJ1-2 and V is TRBV28; D remains ambiguous. The CDR3 runs to 14 residues. The V end was cut by 1 base, the J end by 5 bases, with 11 bases between. Germline loops: CDR1 MDHEN, CDR2 SYDVKM. The CDR3 sequence: CASSLSGERYGYTF. CDR3 nucleotides: TGTGCCAGCAGTTTATCTGGGGAGAGGTATGGCTACACCTTC.

The chain links TRBV7-9 to TRBJ2-7; TRBD2 matches at 8 bases. V lost 7 bases, J lost 4 bases, and 6 bases stayed unmatched. From germline, CDR1 is SEHNR and CDR2 FQNEAQ (reference sequence). The length of the CDR3 is 13 residues. The CDR3 coding sequence is TGTGCCAGCACCCCGGGACTAGGGTACGAGCAGTACTTC. Encoded protein: CASTPGLGYEQYF.

The sample holds one count of this clonotype. The CDR3 reads CASSYGGQGVHEQFF. The CDR3 DNA reads TGTGCCAGCAGTTATGGGGGACAGGGTGTCCATGAGCAGTTCTTC. The chain has TRBV27 and TRBJ2-1; 9 bases fit TRBD1. This CDR3 has 15 amino acids. Per the germline V gene, CDR1 is MNHEY and CDR2 is SMNVEV (reference sequence). V was clipped by 4 bases and J by 8 bases; unmatched bases: 9.

V gene TRBV20-1 combines with J gene TRBJ2-1; 8 positions match TRBD1. CDR1 and CDR2 (germline): DFQATT, SNEGSKA (reference sequence). Losses at the gene ends were 5 bases for V and 1 base for J; bases not matched to a gene: 10. The CDR3 runs 16 residues. The CDR3 nucleotides are TGCAGTGCTTCGTCGAGGGGGACAGGTTCCTACAATGAGCAGTTCTTC. Amino acids: CSASSRGTGSYNEQFF.

The chain couples TRBV7-9 to TRBJ2-3; TRBD2 matches at 8 bases. There are 14 residues in the CDR3. Germline V gene lookup returns CDR1 SEHNR and CDR2 FQNEAQ (reference sequence). Losses at the gene ends were 3 bases for V and 2 bases for J; bases not matched to a gene: 1. This CDR3 is CASSFSGDTDTQYF. The CDR3 coding sequence is TGTGCCAGCAGCTTTAGCGGGGACACAGATACGCAGTATTTT.

The chain has TRBV6-2 or TRBV6-3 and TRBJ2-3, with D possibly being TRBD1 (5 bases). Between the trimmed V and J ends, which lost 2 bases and 1 base, there was a span of 7 bases. The CDR3 contains 14 residues. The germline CDR1 and CDR2 sequences are MNHEY and SVGEGT. The DNA for the CDR3 is TGTGCCAGCAGTTACCGGACACGCACAGATACGCAGTATTTT. Residues: CASSYRTRTDTQYF.

This sequence joins TRBV6-6 and TRBJ2-2; no reliable D call. CDR3 size: 17 residues. Germline CDR1 and CDR2: MNHNY and SVGAGI (reference sequence). The ends were cut back, 1 base at V and 0 bases at J, with 12 bases in the middle. DNA for the CDR3: TGTGCCAGCAGTTACTTTCCAGTCAACCCGAACACCGGGGAGCTGTTTTTT. Amino acids: CASSYFPVNPNTGELFF.

This clonotype was picked up many times. The chain couples TRBV7-6 to TRBJ1-2; the D gene is possibly TRBD1 (5 bases). There are 12 residues in the CDR3. Germline-derived CDR1 and CDR2 are SGHVS and FNYEAQ. The V and J ends lost 1 base and 8 bases respectively, with 8 bases between them. The CDR3 nucleotides are TGTGCCAGCAGCTTAGGACAGAGCGGCTACACCTTC. This encodes CASSLGQSGYTF.

The rearrangement uses TRBV7-2 and TRBJ2-2, with D maybe TRBD1 (6 bases). The CDR3 length is 15 residues. Trimming left V 6 bases short and J 1 base short, with 12 bases between. The germline V gene encodes CDR1 SGHTA and CDR2 FQGNSA. Written as DNA, the CDR3 is TGTGCCAGCAGTCTTAAGACAGGGAACACCGGGGAGCTGTTTTTT. Amino acids: CASSLKTGNTGELFF.

This clonotype was seen more than once but under ten times. This chain uses TRBV7-6 with TRBJ2-7, with 7 bases identical to TRBD1. Germline trimming cut 2 bases from V and 4 bases from J; bases unmatched to any gene: 8. Germline-derived CDR1 and CDR2 are SGHVS and FNYEAQ. The CDR3 sequence is 15 residues long. CDR3 coding DNA: TGTGCCAGCAGCTTAAGTAGAGGGGGCTGGTACGAGCAGTACTTC. It is translated as CASSLSRGGWYEQYF.

This clonotype has a count of ten or more. The chain has TRBV7-6 and TRBJ1-1, with a tentative D call TRBD1 (6 bases). The V and J ends lost 4 bases and 6 bases respectively, with 18 bases between them. Germline lookup yields CDR1 SGHVS and CDR2 FNYEAQ. The CDR3 spans 15 residues. The CDR3 DNA sequence: TGTGCCAGCAGCTCCACAGGGAAGCTTGGGGCTGAAGCTTTCTTT. This encodes CASSSTGKLGAEAFF.

This chain connects TRBV12-3 or TRBV12-4 to TRBJ2-3; the match to TRBD2 covers 10 bases. V gave up 3 bases and J gave up 2 bases; unmatched junction bases: 11. The CDR3 covers 18 residues. The CDR3 is CASSFPSGLAVPTDTQYF. The DNA of the CDR3 is TGTGCCAGCAGTTTCCCCTCCGGACTAGCGGTACCCACAGATACGCAGTATTTT.

This clonotype was seen only a few times. This chain uses TRBV25-1 with TRBJ2-1; no reliable D call. Germline V gene lookup returns CDR1 MGHDK and CDR2 SYGVNS. The CDR3 totals 11 residues. With 3 bases removed from V and 10 bases from J, the gap between germline ends came to 7 bases. CDR3 nucleotide sequence: TGTGCCAGCAGTGATTCCCCGGAGCAGTTCTTC. Translation gives CASSDSPEQFF.

The V call is TRBV29-1, the J call TRBJ2-1; 10 positions match TRBD2. There are 16 residues in the CDR3. Germline assignment: CDR1 SQVTM and CDR2 ANQGSEA. The ends lost 2 bases at V and 8 bases at J; junction bases unmatched: 12. In DNA, the CDR3 is TGCAGCGTTGAAAAAGCGGGGGGGCCGGGTAGTGATGAGCAGTTCTTC. Translation gives CSVEKAGGPGSDEQFF.

This clonotype appeared many times. V usage is TRBV7-2 and J usage is TRBJ2-3; 8 bases line up with TRBD2. The germline V gene encodes CDR1 SGHTA and CDR2 FQGNSA. J gave up 4 bases and V 4 bases, and 7 bases lay outside the gene matches. The CDR3 covers 15 residues. This CDR3 reads CASSSRDGGADTQYF. CDR3 bases: TGTGCCAGCAGCTCAAGGGACGGGGGGGCAGATACGCAGTATTTT.

At least ten counts were recorded for this clonotype. Here the CDR3 reads CASSQRDRGLTEAFF. CDR3 sequence (DNA): TGTGCCAGCAGCCAACGGGACAGGGGGCTCACTGAAGCTTTCTTT. The chain has TRBV7-6 and TRBJ1-1; 12 positions match TRBD1. Germline values: CDR1 SGHVS, CDR2 FNYEAQ. This CDR3 is built from 15 residues. V was pared by 5 bases and J by 4 bases, with 5 bases of the junction left unmatched. The variable domain in full, completed from reference TRBV7-6 and TRBJ1-1, reads GAGVSQSPRYKVTKRGQDVALRCDPISGHVSLYWYRQALGQGPEFLTYFNYEAQQDKSGLPNDRFSAERPEGSISTLTIQRTEQRDSAMYRCASSQRDRGLTEAFFGQGTRLTVV.

V is TRBV6-1 and J is TRBJ1-1; D gene unclear. V gave up 4 bases and J gave up 0 bases, with 9 bases separating them. The CDR3 extends over 14 amino acids. Germline V CDR1 and CDR2: MNHNS, SASEGT. In DNA form, the CDR3 reads TGTGCCAGCAGTGTAAATGATTTGAACACTGAAGCTTTCTTT. It encodes CASSVNDLNTEAFF.